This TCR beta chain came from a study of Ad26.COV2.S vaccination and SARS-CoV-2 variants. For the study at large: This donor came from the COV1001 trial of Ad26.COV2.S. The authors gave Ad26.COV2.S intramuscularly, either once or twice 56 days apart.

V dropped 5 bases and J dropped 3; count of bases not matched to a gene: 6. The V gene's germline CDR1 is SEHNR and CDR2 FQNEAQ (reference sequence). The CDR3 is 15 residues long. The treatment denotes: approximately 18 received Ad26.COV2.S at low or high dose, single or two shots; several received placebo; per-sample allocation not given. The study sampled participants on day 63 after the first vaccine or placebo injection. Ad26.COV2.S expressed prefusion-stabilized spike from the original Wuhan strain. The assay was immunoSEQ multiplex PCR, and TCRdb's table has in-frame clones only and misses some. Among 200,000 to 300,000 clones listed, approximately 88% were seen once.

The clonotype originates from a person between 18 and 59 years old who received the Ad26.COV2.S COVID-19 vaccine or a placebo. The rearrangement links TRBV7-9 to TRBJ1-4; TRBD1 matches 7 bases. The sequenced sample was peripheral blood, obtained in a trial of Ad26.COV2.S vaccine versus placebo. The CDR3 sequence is CASSPPGQPNEKLFF. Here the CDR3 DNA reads TGTGCCAGCAGCCCGCCGGGACAGCCTAATGAAAAACTGTTTTTT.